This is a list of T cell receptor beta chains from one sample in a study of shared clonotypes between healthy human individuals. This table comes from immunoSEQ multiplex PCR, and its TCRdb copy is limited to in-frame clones, with some not included. The sample has roughly 2.5 million clones; 90% to 95% are singletons. Sequenced material: naive CD4+ T cells sorted from blood. These TCRs come from a man aged 18 to 29 in good health. The CDR3 runs from the conserved cysteine through the conserved F or W. The order of the fields is D gene, J gene, clone size, V gene, CDR3 protein, CDR3 DNA. A D gene is named only where the DNA matches it firmly. Size tells how often a clone was seen (once, few, many) or the class of an expanded clone, and some rows leave it out.

D gene: TRBD2; J gene: TRBJ2-2; clone size: -; V gene: TRBV2; CDR3 protein: CASTIGRLAGVTGELFF; CDR3 DNA: TGTGCCAGCACTATAGGGCGGCTAGCGGGAGTTACCGGGGAGCTGTTTTTT
D gene: -; J gene: TRBJ2-7; clone size: -; V gene: TRBV6-6; CDR3 protein: CASSWTGGAYEQYF; CDR3 DNA: TGTGCCAGCAGTTGGACAGGAGGGGCCTACGAGCAGTACTTC
D gene: -; J gene: TRBJ1-1; clone size: -; V gene: TRBV28; CDR3 protein: CASRQLNTEAFF; CDR3 DNA: TGTGCCAGCAGACAGCTGAACACTGAAGCTTTCTTT
D gene: -; J gene: TRBJ2-1; clone size: once; V gene: TRBV9; CDR3 protein: CASSAPDISSYNEQFF; CDR3 DNA: TGTGCCAGCAGCGCCCCAGACATCAGCTCCTACAATGAGCAGTTCTTC
D gene: -; J gene: TRBJ2-5; clone size: -; V gene: TRBV5-4; CDR3 protein: CASSWYSRGGEETQYF; CDR3 DNA: TGTGCCAGCAGCTGGTACTCGCGGGGCGGGGAAGAGACCCAGTACTTC
D gene: -; J gene: TRBJ2-2; clone size: -; V gene: TRBV18; CDR3 protein: CASSPANTGELFF; CDR3 DNA: TGTGCCAGCTCCCCCGCGAACACCGGGGAGCTGTTTTTT
D gene: -; J gene: TRBJ1-5; clone size: -; V gene: TRBV12-5; CDR3 protein: CASGGGGNQPQHF; CDR3 DNA: TGTGCTAGTGGAGGGGGAGGCAATCAGCCCCAGCATTTT
D gene: -; J gene: TRBJ2-5; clone size: -; V gene: TRBV7-2; CDR3 protein: CASSLDGQETQYF; CDR3 DNA: TGTGCCAGCAGCTTAGACGGCCAAGAGACCCAGTACTTC
D gene: TRBD1; J gene: TRBJ1-1; clone size: few; V gene: TRBV30; CDR3 protein: CAWRDRAGTEAFF; CDR3 DNA: TGTGCCTGGAGAGACAGGGCGGGCACTGAAGCTTTCTTT
D gene: TRBD2; J gene: TRBJ2-7; clone size: -; V gene: TRBV7-9; CDR3 protein: CASSLGGLAGLEQYF; CDR3 DNA: TGTGCCAGCAGCTTGGGGGGACTAGCGGGATTGGAGCAGTACTTC
D gene: TRBD2; J gene: TRBJ2-3; clone size: -; V gene: TRBV4-3; CDR3 protein: CASSQDWREDADTQYF; CDR3 DNA: TGCGCCAGCAGCCAAGATTGGCGGGAGGACGCAGATACGCAGTATTTT
D gene: -; J gene: TRBJ2-3; clone size: -; V gene: TRBV7-9; CDR3 protein: CASSFGGGGTDTQYF; CDR3 DNA: TGTGCCAGCAGCTTCGGCGGTGGGGGGACAGATACGCAGTATTTT